This TCR beta chain was sequenced during a study of T cells in Graves' hyperthyroidism and ophthalmopathy. Study results and limitations: Most thyroid clonotypes expanded above 0.001 appeared in blood too.

Ophthalmopathy patients had moderate-to-severe active disease, CAS ≥3, NOSPECS ≥4, and disease duration under 3 months. Isolation of PBMCs was performed on about 10 ml fresh peripheral blood. The CDR3 length is 15 residues. The V and J ends lost 0 bases and 10 bases respectively, with 15 bases between them. Template material for amplifying TCR beta CDR3 regions consisted of RNA transcripts. The HTBI primer set drove a first-round RT-PCR of the TCR CDR3. TCRdb recomputed calls from the multiplex PCR reads with MiXCR, one row per CDR3 protein. The profile covers about 410,000 distinct CDR3 sequences, with approximately 14% appearing a single time and around 20% taken by the ten largest. This clonotype has ten or more counts. Antigen unknown.

The chain uses TRBV12-3 or TRBV12-4 and TRBJ1-4; the D is unclear. Sequenced sample: blood. This clonotype was sampled from a woman aged 25 to 39 with Graves' ophthalmopathy. The DNA for the CDR3 is TGTGCCAGCAGTTTAGCCGACCGCCGCTTTTTAAAACTGTTTTTT. It yields the protein CASSLADRRFLKLFF.